The present entry profiles one T cell receptor beta chain with its context. Every patient had mismatch repair deficiency by PCR or immunohistochemistry. This sample was included in a study of PD-1 blockade in mismatch repair-deficient tumors. Overall study context: Enrolled about 2013-2017, patients had progressing, pretreated mismatch repair-deficient cancers of around 12 types.

Germline CDR1 and CDR2: SQVTM and ANQGSEA. The CDR3 runs to 12 residues. V gave up 5 bases and J gave up 2 bases, with 10 bases separating them. Measured with immunoSEQ multiplex PCR; TCRdb has only the in-frame clones, and not every one. The table lists about 40,000 clones, roughly 77% of them singletons, with over 20% in the top ten. The sample in question was peripheral blood, obtained 4 weeks after starting pembrolizumab. The sequence was collected from an adult with mismatch repair-deficient cancer. The J gene is TRBJ2-7, the V gene TRBV29-1; D may be TRBD1 (6 bases). CDR3 in amino acids: CSVRTGTYEQYF. Written as DNA, the CDR3 is TGCAGCGTTCGCACAGGGACCTACGAGCAGTACTTC.